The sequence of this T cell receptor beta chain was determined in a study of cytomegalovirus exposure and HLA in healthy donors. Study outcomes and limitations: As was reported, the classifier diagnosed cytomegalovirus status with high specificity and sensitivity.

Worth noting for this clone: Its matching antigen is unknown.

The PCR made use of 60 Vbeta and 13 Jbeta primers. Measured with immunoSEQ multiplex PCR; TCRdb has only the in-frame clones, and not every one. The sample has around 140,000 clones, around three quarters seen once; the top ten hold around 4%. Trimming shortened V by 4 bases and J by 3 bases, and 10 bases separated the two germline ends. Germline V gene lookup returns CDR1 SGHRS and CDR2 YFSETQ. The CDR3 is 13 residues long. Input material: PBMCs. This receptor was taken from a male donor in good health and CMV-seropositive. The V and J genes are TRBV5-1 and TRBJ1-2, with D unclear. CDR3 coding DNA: TGCGCCAGCAGCCCCGACTTGTACTATGGCTACACCTTC. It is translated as CASSPDLYYGYTF. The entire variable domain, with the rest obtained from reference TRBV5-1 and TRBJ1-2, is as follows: KAGVTQTPRYLIKTRGQQVTLSCSPISGHRSVSWYQQTPGQGLQFLFEYFSETQRNKGNFPGRFSGRQFSNSRSEMNVSTLELGDSALYLCASSPDLYYGYTFGSGTRLTVV.